These 3 T cell receptor beta chains were sequenced from one sample in a study of blood T cell repertoires in COVID-19. Generated by immunoSEQ multiplex PCR, the TCRdb table keeps only in-frame clones and is missing some. The profile shows about 160,000 clones, less than 85% of them singletons. The material sequenced was PBMCs or T cells enriched from blood (not recorded which). The source of these receptors is a man aged 60 to 69 who had recovered from COVID-19.

This rearrangement joins TRBV18 to TRBJ2-2, with 12 nucleotides matching TRBD2. The CDR3 sequence is 16 residues long. V shed 6 bases and J 4 bases; nucleotides not matched to a gene: 6. Germline CDR1 and CDR2: KGHSH and LQKENI. The CDR3, as DNA: TGTGCCAGCTCGGGGACTAGCGGGTTTTTCACCGGGGAGCTGTTTTTT. Its protein product is CASSGTSGFFTGELFF.

CDR3 residues: CASSPPSSREDGYTF. In nucleotides, the CDR3 is TGTGCCAGCTCACCACCAAGCTCCAGGGAGGATGGCTACACCTTC. The V call is TRBV18, the J call TRBJ1-2; D possibly corresponds to TRBD1 (5 bases). Trimming pared 0 bases from V and 6 bases from J, leaving 14 bases between. The length of the CDR3 is 15 residues. Germline values: CDR1 KGHSH, CDR2 LQKENI.

The genes are TRBV3-1 (or the pseudogene TRBV3-2) and TRBJ1-1, with 8 bases that match TRBD1. V dropped 6 bases and J dropped 4; count of bases not matched to a gene: 13. The CDR3 consists of 16 residues. Germline-derived CDR1 and CDR2 are LGHDT and YNNKEL (reference sequence). The CDR3 loop is CASSLQGAVGGTEAFF. CDR3 sequence (DNA): TGTGCCAGCAGTCTCCAGGGGGCGGTGGGCGGCACTGAAGCTTTCTTT.